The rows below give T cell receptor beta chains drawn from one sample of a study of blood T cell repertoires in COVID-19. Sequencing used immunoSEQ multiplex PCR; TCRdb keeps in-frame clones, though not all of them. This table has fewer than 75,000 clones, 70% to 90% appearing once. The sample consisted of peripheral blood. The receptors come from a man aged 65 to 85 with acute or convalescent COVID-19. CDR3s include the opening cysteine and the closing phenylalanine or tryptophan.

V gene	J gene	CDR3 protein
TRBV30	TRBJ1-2	CAWQKYGYTF
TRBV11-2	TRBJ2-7	CASSQTRSSGGRKNEQYF
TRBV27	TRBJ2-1	CASSLFTGVGLRNEQFF
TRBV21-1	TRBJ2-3	CASGRGATDTQYF
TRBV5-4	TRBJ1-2	CASSHRQGRAGYTF
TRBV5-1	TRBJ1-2	CASSLANMRPYGYTF
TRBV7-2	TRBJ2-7	CASRRGTSGSYEQYF
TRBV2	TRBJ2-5	CASGKGETQYF
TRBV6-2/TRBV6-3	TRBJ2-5	CASSLYGRGGWETQYF
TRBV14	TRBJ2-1	CASSHYRLAVSYNEQFF
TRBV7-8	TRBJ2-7	CASSLGFGSYEQYF
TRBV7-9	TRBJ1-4	CASSWRQSNEKLFF
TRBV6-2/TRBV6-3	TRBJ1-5	CASSPIRGNNQPQHF
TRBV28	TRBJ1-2	CASTPIRIYGYTF
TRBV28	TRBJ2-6	CASSLWGGGREAVSSGANVLTF
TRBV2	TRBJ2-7	CASSGGTSVLSYEQYF
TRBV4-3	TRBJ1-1	CASQRGREAFF
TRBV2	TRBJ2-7	CASRPLAGAGHEQYF
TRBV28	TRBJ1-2	CATGTGLAFGYTF
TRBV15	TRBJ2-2	CATDGGITGELFF
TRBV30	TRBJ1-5	CAWSLSYGNQPQHF
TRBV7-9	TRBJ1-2	CASSLQGAPKGYTF
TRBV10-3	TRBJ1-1	CASRRISGTEAFF
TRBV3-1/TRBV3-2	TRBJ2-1	CASSPRTRPGGNEQFF
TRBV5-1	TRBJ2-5	CASSLDRVQETQYF
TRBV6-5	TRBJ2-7	CASISRGAGEQYF
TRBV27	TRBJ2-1	CASSLSSPQDEQFF
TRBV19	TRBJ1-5	CASSPTGINQPQHF
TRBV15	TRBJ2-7	CATRGGSGQGDYEQYF
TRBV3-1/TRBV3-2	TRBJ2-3	CASSQDGPGGADTQYF
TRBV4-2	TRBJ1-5	CASSQPGKNQPQHF
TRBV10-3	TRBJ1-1	CAISGYRGRAFF
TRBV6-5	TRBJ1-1	CASQFQRQGRSEAFF
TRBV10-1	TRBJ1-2	CASSESSRFGYGYTF
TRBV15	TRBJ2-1	CATSFRTSGVIIRNEQFF
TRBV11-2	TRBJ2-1	CASSLVSGFSYNEQFF
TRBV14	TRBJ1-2	CASSPQGTGGNYGYTF
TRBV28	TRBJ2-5	CASSLSGTQYF
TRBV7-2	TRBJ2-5	CASSLEGRGWETQYF
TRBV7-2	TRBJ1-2	CASSSGGQVGGYTF
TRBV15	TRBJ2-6	CATSREAALSGANVLTF
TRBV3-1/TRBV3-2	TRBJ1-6	CASSSGTGGSPLHF
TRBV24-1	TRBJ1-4	CATSAQGQGATNEKLFF
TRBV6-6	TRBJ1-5	CASSIGQTNQPQHF
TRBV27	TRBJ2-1	CASSPPTGVGLNEQFF
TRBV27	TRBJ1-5	CASSPQGAVSNQPQHF
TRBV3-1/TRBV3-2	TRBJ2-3	CASSQEQGTSGGTDTQYF
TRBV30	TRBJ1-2	CAGGSGTVIAYGYTF
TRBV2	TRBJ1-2	CASRQGISNYGYTF
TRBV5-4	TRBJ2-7	CATQLNTGPYEQYF
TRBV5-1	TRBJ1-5	CASKLGGGANQPQHF
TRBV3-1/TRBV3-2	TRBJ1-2	CASSQRDSYGYTF
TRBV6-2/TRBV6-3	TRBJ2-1	CASSPLGRGGVGEQFF
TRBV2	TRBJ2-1	CASSEEAGVYNEQFF
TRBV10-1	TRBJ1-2	CASKSTGNYGYTF